This section outlines one T cell receptor beta chain sequence together with its context. Its matching antigen is unknown. The table came from immunoSEQ multiplex PCR; TCRdb's copy has only in-frame clones and leaves some out. The data show about 1.5 million clones, roughly 98% seen once. The record originates from a study of shared clonotypes between healthy human individuals. Study-level results: The study found lower generation probabilities in non-shared clonotypes than in those shared by all four donors.

CDR1 is KGHSH, CDR2 LQKENI, per germline. CDR3 length: 15 amino acids. The V end was cut by 0 bases, the J end by 4 bases, with 10 bases between. The chain employs TRBV18 and TRBJ1-5, with a weak D call TRBD1 (6 bases). Sequencing used naive CD4+ T cells sorted from blood. The subset here: CD45RA+ positively selected. The sequence was obtained from a man between 25 and 39 years old in good health. The CDR3 loop reads CASSPPGGRNQPQHF. DNA of the CDR3: TGTGCCAGCTCACCACCGGGGGGCCGGAATCAGCCCCAGCATTTT.